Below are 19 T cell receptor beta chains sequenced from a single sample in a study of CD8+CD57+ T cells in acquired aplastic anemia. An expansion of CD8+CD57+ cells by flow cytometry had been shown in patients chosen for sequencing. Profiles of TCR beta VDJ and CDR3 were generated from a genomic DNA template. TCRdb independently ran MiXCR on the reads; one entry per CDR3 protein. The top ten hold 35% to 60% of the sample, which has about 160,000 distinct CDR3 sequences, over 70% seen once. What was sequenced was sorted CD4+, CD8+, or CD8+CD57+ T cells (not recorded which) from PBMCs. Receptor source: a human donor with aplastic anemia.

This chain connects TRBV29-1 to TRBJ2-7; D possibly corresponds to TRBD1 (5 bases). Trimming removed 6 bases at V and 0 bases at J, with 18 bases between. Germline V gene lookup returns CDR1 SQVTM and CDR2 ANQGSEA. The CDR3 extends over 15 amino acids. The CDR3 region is CSVYGHTESSYEQYF. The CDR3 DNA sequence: TGCAGCGTATATGGACATACAGAGAGCTCCTACGAGCAGTACTTC.

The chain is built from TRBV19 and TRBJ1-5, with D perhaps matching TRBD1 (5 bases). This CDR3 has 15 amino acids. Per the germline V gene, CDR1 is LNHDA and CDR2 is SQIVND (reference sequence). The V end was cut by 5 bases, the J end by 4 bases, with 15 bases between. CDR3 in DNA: TGTGCCAGTAGTTCGAGGGAAGGGGCAAATCAGCCCCAGCATTTT. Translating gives CASSSREGANQPQHF.

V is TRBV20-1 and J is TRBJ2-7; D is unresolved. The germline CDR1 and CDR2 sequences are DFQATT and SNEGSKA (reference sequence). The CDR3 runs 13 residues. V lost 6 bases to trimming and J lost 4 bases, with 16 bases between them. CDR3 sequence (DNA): TGCAGTGCGTACAAGTCCATGTCGTACGAGCAGTACTTC. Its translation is CSAYKSMSYEQYF.

The CDR3 loop reads CATSDPGTGEGNEQFF. For the CDR3, the DNA is TGTGCCACCAGTGATCCCGGGACAGGGGAAGGCAATGAGCAGTTCTTC. V and J are TRBV24-1 and TRBJ2-1, with 10 bases matching TRBD1. Looked up from germline, CDR1 is KGHDR and CDR2 is SFDVKD. This CDR3 is 16 amino acids long. J gave up 6 bases and V 3 bases, and 7 bases lay outside the gene matches.

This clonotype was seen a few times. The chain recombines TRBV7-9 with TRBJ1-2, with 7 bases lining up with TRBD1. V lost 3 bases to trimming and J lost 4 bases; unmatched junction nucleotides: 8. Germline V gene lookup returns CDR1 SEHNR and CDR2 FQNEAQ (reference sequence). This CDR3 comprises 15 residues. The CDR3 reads CASSLTRQGGYGYTF. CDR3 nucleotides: TGTGCCAGCAGCTTGACGAGACAGGGCGGCTATGGCTACACCTTC. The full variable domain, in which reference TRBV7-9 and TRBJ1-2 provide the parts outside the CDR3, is DTGVSQNPRHKITKRGQNVTFRCDPISEHNRLYWYRQTLGQGPEFLTYFQNEAQLEKSRLLSDRFSAERPKGSFSTLEIQRTEQGDSAMYLCASSLTRQGGYGYTFGSGTRLTVV.

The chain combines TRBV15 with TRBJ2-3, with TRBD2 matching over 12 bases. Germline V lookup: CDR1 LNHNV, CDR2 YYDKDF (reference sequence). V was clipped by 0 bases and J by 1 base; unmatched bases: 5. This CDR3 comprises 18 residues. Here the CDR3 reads CATSRDGLAGPGTDTQYF. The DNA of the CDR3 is TGTGCCACCAGCAGAGATGGACTAGCGGGGCCGGGCACAGATACGCAGTATTTT.

CDR3 sequence reads: CASSDSLSYGYTF. In DNA, the CDR3 is TGTGCCAGCAGTGACAGTCTAAGCTATGGCTACACCTTC. The chain combines TRBV2 with TRBJ1-2; D is unresolved. The length of the CDR3 is 13 residues. The V end was cut by 3 bases, the J end by 4 bases, with 9 bases between. Germline loops: CDR1 SNHLY, CDR2 FYNNEI.

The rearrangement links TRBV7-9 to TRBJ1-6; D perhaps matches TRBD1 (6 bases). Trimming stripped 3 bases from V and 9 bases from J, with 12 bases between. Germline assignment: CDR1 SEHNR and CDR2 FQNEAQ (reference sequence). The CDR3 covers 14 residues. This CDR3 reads CASSLTGLSSPLHF. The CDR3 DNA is TGTGCCAGCAGCTTGACAGGTTTATCTTCACCCCTCCACTTT.

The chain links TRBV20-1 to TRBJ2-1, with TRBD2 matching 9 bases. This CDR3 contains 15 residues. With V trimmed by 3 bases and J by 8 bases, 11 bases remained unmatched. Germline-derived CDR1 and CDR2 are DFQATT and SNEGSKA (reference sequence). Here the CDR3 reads CSARRLGTSRDEQFF. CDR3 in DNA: TGCAGTGCTAGGCGACTGGGGACTAGCAGAGATGAGCAGTTCTTC.

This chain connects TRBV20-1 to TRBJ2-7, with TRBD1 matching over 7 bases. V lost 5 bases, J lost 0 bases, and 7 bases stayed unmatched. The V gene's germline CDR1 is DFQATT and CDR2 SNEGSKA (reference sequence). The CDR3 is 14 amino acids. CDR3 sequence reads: CSAQGQWSSYEQYF. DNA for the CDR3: TGCAGTGCTCAGGGACAGTGGAGCTCCTACGAGCAGTACTTC.

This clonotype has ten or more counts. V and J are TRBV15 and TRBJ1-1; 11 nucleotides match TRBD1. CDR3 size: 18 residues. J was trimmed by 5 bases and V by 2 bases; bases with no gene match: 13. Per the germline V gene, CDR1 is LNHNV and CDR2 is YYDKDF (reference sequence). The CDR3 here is CATSRPFPGQGGVTEAFF. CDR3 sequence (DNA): TGTGCCACCAGCAGACCATTTCCGGGACAGGGGGGGGTTACTGAAGCTTTCTTT.

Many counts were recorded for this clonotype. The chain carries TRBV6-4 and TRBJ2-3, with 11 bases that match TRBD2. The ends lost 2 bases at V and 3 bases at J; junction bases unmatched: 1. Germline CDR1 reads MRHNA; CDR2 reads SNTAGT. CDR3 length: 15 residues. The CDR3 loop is CASSDVAGGTDTQYF. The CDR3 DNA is TGTGCCAGCAGTGACGTAGCGGGGGGGACAGATACGCAGTATTTT.

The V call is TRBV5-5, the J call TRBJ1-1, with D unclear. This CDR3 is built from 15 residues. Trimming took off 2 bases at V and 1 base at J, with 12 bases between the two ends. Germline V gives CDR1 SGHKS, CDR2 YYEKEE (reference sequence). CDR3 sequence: CASSFSLGQNTEAFF. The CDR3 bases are TGTGCCAGCAGCTTCAGCCTCGGGCAGAACACTGAAGCTTTCTTT.

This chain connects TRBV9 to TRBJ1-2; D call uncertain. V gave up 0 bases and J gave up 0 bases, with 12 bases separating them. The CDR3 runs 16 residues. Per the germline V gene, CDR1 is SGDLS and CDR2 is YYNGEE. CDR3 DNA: TGTGCCAGCAGCGTAGGAAGAGGTCCTCCTAACTATGGCTACACCTTC. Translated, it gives CASSVGRGPPNYGYTF.

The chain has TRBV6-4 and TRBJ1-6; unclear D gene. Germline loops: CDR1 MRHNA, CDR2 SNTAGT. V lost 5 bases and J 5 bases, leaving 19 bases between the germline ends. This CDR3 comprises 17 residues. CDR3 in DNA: TGTGCCAGCAGTAGTTCCCGTCGCCCGGCGGATAATTCACCCCTCCACTTT. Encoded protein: CASSSSRRPADNSPLHF.

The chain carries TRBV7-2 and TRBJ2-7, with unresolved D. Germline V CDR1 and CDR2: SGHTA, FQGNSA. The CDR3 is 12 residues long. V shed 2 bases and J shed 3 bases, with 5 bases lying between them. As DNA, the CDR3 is TGTGCCAGCAGCTTATCTCTCTACGAGCAGTACTTC. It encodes CASSLSLYEQYF. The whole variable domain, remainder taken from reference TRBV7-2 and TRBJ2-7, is GAGVSQSPSNKVTEKGKDVELRCDPISGHTALYWYRQSLGQGLEFLIYFQGNSAPDKSGLPSDRFSAERTGGSVSTLTIQRTQQEDSAVYLCASSLSLYEQYFGPGTRLTVT.

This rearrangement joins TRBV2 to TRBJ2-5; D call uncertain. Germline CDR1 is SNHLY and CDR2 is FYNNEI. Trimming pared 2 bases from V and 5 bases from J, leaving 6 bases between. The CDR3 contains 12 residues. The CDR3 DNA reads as TGTGCCAGCAGTGAATTCCGGGAGACCCAGTACTTC. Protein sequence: CASSEFRETQYF. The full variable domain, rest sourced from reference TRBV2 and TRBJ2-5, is EPEVTQTPSHQVTQMGQEVILRCVPISNHLYFYWYRQILGQKVEFLVSFYNNEISEKSEIFDDQFSVERPDGSNFTLKIRSTKLEDSAMYFCASSEFRETQYFGPGTRLLVL.

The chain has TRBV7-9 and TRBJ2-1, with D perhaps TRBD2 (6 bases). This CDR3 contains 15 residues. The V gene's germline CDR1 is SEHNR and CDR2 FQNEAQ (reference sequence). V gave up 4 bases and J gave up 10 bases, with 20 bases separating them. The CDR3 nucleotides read TGTGCCAGCAGCTCCCGGGCAGCGCTTCGGGGGGAGCAGTTCTTC. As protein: CASSSRAALRGEQFF.

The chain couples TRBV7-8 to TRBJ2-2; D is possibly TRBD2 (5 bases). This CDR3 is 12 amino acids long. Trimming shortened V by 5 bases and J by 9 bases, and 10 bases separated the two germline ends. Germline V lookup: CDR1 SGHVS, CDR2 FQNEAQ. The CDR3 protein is CASSGGGRELFF. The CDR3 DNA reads TGTGCCAGCAGCGGTGGAGGTCGGGAGCTGTTTTTT.